This TCR beta chain derives from a study of blood T cell repertoires in COVID-19. Study-wide context: Some COVID-19 samples were acute and others convalescent; all came from the United States, Italy and Spain.

Authors' methods: Reference gene primers were amplified, and this amplification served to estimate nucleated cell counts. Data came from immunoSEQ multiplex PCR; TCRdb stores just in-frame clones and leaves some out. From that table come the V and J calls and clone size; the DNA was used to work out D and trimming. Here the sample spans over 200,000 clones, just over 90% being singletons. The V end lost 4 bases, the J end lost 0 bases, and 13 bases lay between the germline ends. CDR3 length: 16 residues. Germline lookup yields CDR1 MNHEY and CDR2 SVGAGI. This chain joins TRBV6-5 and TRBJ1-3; D possibly corresponds to TRBD1 (5 bases). Sequences were obtained from peripheral blood. The source is a young man with acute or convalescent COVID-19. CDR3 in DNA: TGTGCCAGCAGTTCCTTCAGGGAAGTCTCTGGAAACACCATATATTTT. Protein product: CASSSFREVSGNTIYF.